Presented here are 16 T cell receptor beta chains from one specimen sequenced in a study of blood T cell repertoires in COVID-19. Assay: immunoSEQ multiplex PCR; the TCRdb copy retains only in-frame clones and omits some. In the table there are about 98,000 clones, about 81% of which are singletons. Sequenced: peripheral blood. These receptors were collected from a man between 65 and 85 years old with acute or convalescent COVID-19.

V usage is TRBV19 and J usage is TRBJ2-7; unclear D gene. CDR1 and CDR2 (germline): LNHDA, SQIVND (reference sequence). Trimming removed 6 bases at V and 2 bases at J, with 14 bases between. There are 14 residues in the CDR3. CDR3 in DNA: TGTGCCAGTAGGTCGAGGATCCAACCCTACGAGCAGTACTTC. The encoded protein is CASRSRIQPYEQYF.

J is TRBJ2-7 and V is TRBV4-3; 9 bases map to TRBD2. The CDR3 contains 19 residues. V gave up 2 bases and J gave up 1 base; unmatched junction bases: 15. From germline, CDR1 is LGHNA and CDR2 YSLEER. CDR3: CASSQSAALAGKVSYEQYF. In DNA form, the CDR3 reads TGCGCCAGCAGCCAATCTGCCGCGCTAGCGGGAAAAGTGTCCTACGAGCAGTACTTC.

This clone was detected once. The chain combines TRBV12-3 or TRBV12-4 with TRBJ2-3; a possible D gene is TRBD1 (5 bases). The V gene lost 5 bases and the J gene lost 4 bases, with 10 bases spanning the gap. This CDR3 comprises 13 residues. The CDR3 is CASSTDTADTQYF. The DNA of the CDR3 is TGTGCCAGCAGTACGGACACAGCAGATACGCAGTATTTT.

V is TRBV9 and J is TRBJ2-3, with D perhaps TRBD2 (6 bases). CDR3 length equals 16 residues. The germline gives CDR1 SGDLS, CDR2 YYNGEE. V shed 5 bases and J shed 2 bases, with 18 bases lying between them. CDR3 in amino acids: CASSNSPGTFTDTQYF. The CDR3 DNA is TGTGCCAGCAGTAACAGCCCAGGGACTTTCACAGATACGCAGTATTTT.

V and J are TRBV4-1 and TRBJ1-2, with D uncertain. CDR3 length: 14 residues. Germline V gives CDR1 MGHRA, CDR2 YSYEKL. Trimming took off 0 bases at V and 5 bases at J, with 10 bases between the two ends. DNA of the CDR3: TGCGCCAGCAGCCAAGAATCGAGGAGGTATGGCTACACCTTC. This encodes CASSQESRRYGYTF.

The chain couples TRBV18 to TRBJ2-5; 8 bases match TRBD2. From germline, CDR1 is KGHSH and CDR2 LQKENI. There are 14 residues in the CDR3. J was trimmed by 2 bases and V by 3 bases; bases with no gene match: 2. CDR3 in DNA: TGTGCCAGCTCACCTAGCGGGGTACAAGAGACCCAGTACTTC. It specifies CASSPSGVQETQYF.

The chain uses TRBV19 and TRBJ2-7, with 8 bases identical to TRBD2. The CDR3 runs 15 residues. Germline V gene lookup returns CDR1 LNHDA and CDR2 SQIVND (reference sequence). V was pared by 6 bases and J by 2 bases, with 9 bases of the junction left unmatched. The CDR3 loop reads CASRAGLGRAYEQYF. CDR3 DNA sequence: TGTGCCAGTAGAGCGGGCCTCGGGAGGGCCTACGAGCAGTACTTC.

The V gene is TRBV10-2, the J gene TRBJ1-6, with D possibly TRBD1 on 5 matching bases. Trimming stripped 6 bases from V and 2 bases from J, with 14 bases between. This CDR3 is built from 16 residues. The germline V gene has CDR1 WSHSY and CDR2 SAAADI. In DNA, the CDR3 is TGCGCCAGCAGGGACCCAAAAGGGGCCTATAATTCACCCCTCCACTTT. Its translation is CASRDPKGAYNSPLHF.

The chain carries TRBV4-2 and TRBJ1-1; weak D call: TRBD1 (5 bases). The CDR3 length is 15 residues. V was shortened by 4 bases and J by 4 bases, with 16 bases between the two germline ends. CDR1 is LGHNA, CDR2 YNFKEQ, per germline. For the CDR3, the DNA is TGTGCCAGCAGCCCCCAACCTCAGGGTAGCACTGAAGCTTTCTTT. Translated: CASSPQPQGSTEAFF.

This chain links TRBV2 with TRBJ1-5; D remains unclear. Per the germline V gene, CDR1 is SNHLY and CDR2 is FYNNEI. Trimming pared 0 bases from V and 5 bases from J, leaving 8 bases between. This CDR3 is 14 amino acids long. Here the CDR3 DNA reads TGTGCCAGCAGTGAAGCGCGGAGGGATCAGCCCCAGCATTTT. This sequence encodes CASSEARRDQPQHF.

The chain has TRBV11-2 and TRBJ2-1, with 8 bases lining up with TRBD1. The length of the CDR3 is 13 residues. The germline V gene has CDR1 SGHAT and CDR2 FQNNGV. With 5 bases clipped from V and 8 bases from J, the junction kept 5 bases outside the gene matches. The CDR3 spells CASSLDRDHEQFF. CDR3 bases: TGTGCCAGCAGCCTGGACAGGGACCATGAGCAGTTCTTC.

The V gene is TRBV5-6, the J gene TRBJ2-3; 10 bases fit TRBD2. The germline CDR1 and CDR2 sequences are SGHDT and YYEEEE. V shed 4 bases and J 2 bases; nucleotides not matched to a gene: 4. The CDR3 extends over 15 amino acids. CDR3: CASSPLAGATDTQYF. For the CDR3, the DNA is TGTGCCAGCAGCCCTCTAGCGGGAGCCACAGATACGCAGTATTTT.

V and J are TRBV30 and TRBJ2-1; TRBD2 matches 9 bases. The V gene's germline CDR1 is GTSNPN and CDR2 SVGIG (reference sequence). Losses at the gene ends were 2 bases for V and 0 bases for J; bases not matched to a gene: 8. The CDR3 runs 17 residues. CDR3 sequence (DNA): TGTGCCTGGAGTCCCGGGGCGGGAGGGGTCTCCTACAATGAGCAGTTCTTC. This translates into CAWSPGAGGVSYNEQFF.

V and J are TRBV6-5 and TRBJ1-2; 8 bases are shared with TRBD1. V gave up 5 bases and J gave up 8 bases; unmatched junction bases: 13. The CDR3 contains 15 residues. Germline lookup yields CDR1 MNHEY and CDR2 SVGAGI. The CDR3 reads CASSIPGQALGGYTF. The CDR3, as DNA: TGTGCCAGCAGTATCCCGGGACAGGCTTTAGGAGGCTACACCTTC.

This clone appeared a few times. The V gene is TRBV11-2, the J gene TRBJ2-1, with TRBD2 matching over 7 bases. The CDR3 loop spans 16 amino acids. CDR1 SGHAT and CDR2 FQNNGV come from the germline V gene. Unmatched junction bases numbered 7, after V lost 5 bases and J lost 0 bases. CDR3 residues: CASSPRGGSSYNEQFF. For the CDR3, the DNA is TGTGCCAGCAGCCCTAGGGGCGGGAGCTCCTACAATGAGCAGTTCTTC.

The gene calls are TRBV5-6 and TRBJ1-1; D perhaps matches TRBD1 (5 bases). CDR1 SGHDT and CDR2 YYEEEE come from the germline V gene. Trimming stripped 0 bases from V and 5 bases from J, with 14 bases between. The CDR3 runs to 15 residues. This CDR3 reads CASSLESGDVTEAFF. In DNA form, the CDR3 reads TGTGCCAGCAGCTTGGAGTCGGGGGATGTGACTGAAGCTTTCTTT.